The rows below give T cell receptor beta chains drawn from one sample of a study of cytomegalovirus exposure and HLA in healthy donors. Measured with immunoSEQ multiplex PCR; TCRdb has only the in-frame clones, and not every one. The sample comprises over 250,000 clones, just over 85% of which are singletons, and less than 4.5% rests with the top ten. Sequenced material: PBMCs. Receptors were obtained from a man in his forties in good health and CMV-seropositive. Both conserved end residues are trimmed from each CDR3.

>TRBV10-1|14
ASSEGGGQGIYEQY
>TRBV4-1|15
ASSQGRTSGNAGELF
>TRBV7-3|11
ASSQSGVETQY
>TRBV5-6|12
ASSLGSTDTEAF
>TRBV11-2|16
ASSLIKGKREVTDTQY
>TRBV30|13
AWSVQTGRNQPQH
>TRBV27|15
ASNIPGTGTKDTEAF
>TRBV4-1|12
ASSLGAGEETQY
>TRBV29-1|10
SATQGASGYT
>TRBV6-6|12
ASNKAASKETQY
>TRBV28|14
ASSFHRRLKTYEQY
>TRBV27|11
ASSSRTYSPLH
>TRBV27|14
ASSLVRDRDTYEQY
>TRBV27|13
ASSWTGAPGQPQH
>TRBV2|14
ASIQKFLGAADTQY
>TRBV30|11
AWNQGAGNTIY
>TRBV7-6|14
ASSIPGTGTYNEQF
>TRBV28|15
ASSPIARLAGTDTQY
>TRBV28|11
ASSLAGNHEQY
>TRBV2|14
ASSGFQGTDNYGYT
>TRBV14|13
ASSQGQGVGTEAF
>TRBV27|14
ASSLAGARSYNEQF
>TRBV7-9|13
ASSPRGSSYNEQF
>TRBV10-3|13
AISEVAGGPYEQY
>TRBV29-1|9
SGRNNYGYT
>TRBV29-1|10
SARQGWTEAF
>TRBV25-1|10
ASSDYSYGYT
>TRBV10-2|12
ASRRTGGGNEQF
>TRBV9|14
ASSPAQGTQNYGYT
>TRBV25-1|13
ASSESVTGSYGYT
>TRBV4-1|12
ASSQDGPQVELF
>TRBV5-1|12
ASSSPGLLEEQY
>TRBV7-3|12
ASSRAGWSDTQY
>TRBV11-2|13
ASSLISWSDTEAF
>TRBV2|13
ASSEVPPANYGYT
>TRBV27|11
ASSLSSRRALF
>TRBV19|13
ASSIPQGANYGYT